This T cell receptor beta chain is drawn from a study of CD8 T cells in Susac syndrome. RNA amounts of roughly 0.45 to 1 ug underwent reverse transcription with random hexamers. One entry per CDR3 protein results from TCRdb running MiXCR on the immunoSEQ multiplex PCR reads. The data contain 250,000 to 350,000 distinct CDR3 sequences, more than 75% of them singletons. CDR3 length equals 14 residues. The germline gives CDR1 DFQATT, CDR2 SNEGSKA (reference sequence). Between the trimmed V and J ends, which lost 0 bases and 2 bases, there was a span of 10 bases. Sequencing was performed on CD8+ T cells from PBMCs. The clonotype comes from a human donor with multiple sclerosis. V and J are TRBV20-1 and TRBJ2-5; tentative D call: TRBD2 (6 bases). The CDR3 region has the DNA TGCAGTGCTAGAGATTATGGGGGGCAAGAGACCCAGTACTTC. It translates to CSARDYGGQETQYF.